One sample yielded the 8 T cell receptor beta chains listed below, sequenced in a study of cytomegalovirus exposure and HLA in healthy donors. PCR primers comprised 60 Vbeta and 13 Jbeta primers. Generated by immunoSEQ multiplex PCR, the TCRdb table keeps only in-frame clones and is missing some. Counted here are roughly 160,000 clones, 80% to 90% occurring once; the ten biggest clones make up roughly 7.6%. The sequenced sample was PBMCs. All receptors come from a woman in her twenties or thirties in good health and CMV-seropositive.

The chain is built from TRBV5-4 and TRBJ2-2; a weak D match, TRBD1 (5 bases). V lost 4 bases to trimming and J lost 2 bases, with 9 bases between them. Per the germline V gene, CDR1 is SGHNT and CDR2 is YYREEE (reference sequence). The CDR3 spans 14 residues. CDR3 amino acids: CASSPRVNTGELFF. Written as DNA, the CDR3 is TGTGCCAGCAGCCCCAGGGTAAACACCGGGGAGCTGTTTTTT.

In the case of this clone: A junction end diverges from the germline sequence, so it may reflect a read error. CDR3 nucleotide sequence: TGCGCCAGCAGCAACGACAGGGGTAACAATGGCTACACCTTC. This translates into CASSNDRGNNGYTF. The J gene is TRBJ1-2, the V gene TRBV5-1; 8 bases fit TRBD1. Germline CDR1 and CDR2: SGHRS and YFSETQ. This CDR3 is 14 amino acids long.

The rearrangement joins TRBV7-8 to TRBJ2-1; 7 nucleotides agree with TRBD2. Germline V gene data show CDR1 as SGHVS and CDR2 as FQNEAQ. The trim removed 5 bases at V and 7 bases at J, leaving 14 bases unmatched. The CDR3 sequence is 16 residues long. CDR3: CASSPRTRLLINEQFF. The CDR3 bases are TGTGCCAGCAGCCCTCGGACTAGACTTTTGATTAATGAGCAGTTCTTC. Based on the CDR3 plus reference TRBV7-8 and TRBJ2-1, the full variable domain is GAGVSQSPRYKVAKRGQDVALRCDPISGHVSLFWYQQALGQGPEFLTYFQNEAQLDKSGLPSDRFFAERPEGSVSTLKIQRTQQEDSAVYLCASSPRTRLLINEQFFGPGTRLTVL.

The V call is TRBV13, the J call TRBJ2-1, with D possibly TRBD1 on 5 matching bases. Deletions cut 4 bases from V and 14 bases from J, with 24 bases between. The CDR3 has 15 amino acids. CDR1 PRHDT and CDR2 FYEKMQ come from the germline V gene (reference sequence). CDR3 in DNA: TGTGCCAGCAGCTCTCGAACGAATCCAAGGCTCAGGGAGTTCTTC. This codes for CASSSRTNPRLREFF.

The chain links TRBV6-1 to TRBJ1-5, with 8 bases matching TRBD1. This CDR3 is 15 amino acids long. The ends lost 5 bases at V and 6 bases at J; junction bases unmatched: 9. Germline CDR1 MNHNS, CDR2 SASEGT. The CDR3 nucleotides are TGTGCCAGCAGTCCTACAGGGGGTGAGGGTCAGCCCCAGCATTTT. This codes for CASSPTGGEGQPQHF.

V is TRBV7-3 and J is TRBJ2-4, with D tentatively TRBD2 (6 bases). The CDR3 extends over 15 amino acids. Between the trimmed V and J ends, which lost 2 bases and 8 bases, there was a span of 16 bases. Per the germline V gene, CDR1 is SGHTA and CDR2 is FQGTGA. CDR3 region: CASSLGPGRSDIQYF. The CDR3 region has the DNA TGTGCCAGCAGCTTAGGACCAGGGAGGTCGGACATTCAGTACTTC.

This chain joins TRBV27 and TRBJ2-7; 7 bases match TRBD1. With V trimmed by 5 bases and J by 1 base, 14 bases remained unmatched. The CDR3 covers 17 residues. The germline V gene encodes CDR1 MNHEY and CDR2 SMNVEV (reference sequence). The CDR3 region is CASSPARPRQGSYEQYF. As DNA, the CDR3 is TGTGCCAGCAGTCCGGCCCGACCGCGACAGGGATCCTACGAGCAGTACTTC.

This chain uses TRBV6-1 with TRBJ1-6; maybe TRBD1 (5 bases). The CDR3 contains 13 residues. The V gene lost 6 bases and the J gene lost 5 bases, with 8 bases spanning the gap. Germline-derived CDR1 and CDR2 are MNHNS and SASEGT. The CDR3 sequence is CASRSGNNSPLHF. The DNA for the CDR3 is TGTGCCAGCAGGTCAGGGAATAATTCACCCCTCCACTTT.